This TCR beta chain stems from a study of CD8 T cells in ankylosing spondylitis. TCRdb re-analysed the 5' RACE reads in MiXCR, keeping a single row per CDR3 protein. The data contain roughly 240,000 distinct CDR3 sequences, 7% to 10% of them singletons. This clonotype was detected many times. V was clipped by 5 bases and J by 2 bases; unmatched bases: 3. Germline values: CDR1 SGHVS, CDR2 FQNEAQ. CDR3 length: 15 amino acids. The sequencing input was blood, either unsorted or a sorted T cell fraction (not recorded which). The V call is TRBV7-8, the J call TRBJ2-3; 11 bases map to TRBD1. The TCR sequence derives from a female donor with ankylosing spondylitis or in good health (not recorded which). CDR3 sequence (DNA): TGTGCCAGCAGCAGCGGACAGGGGGCCACAGATACGCAGTATTTT. Translating gives CASSSGQGATDTQYF. Full variable domain (outside the CDR3, taken from reference TRBV7-8 and TRBJ2-3): GAGVSQSPRYKVAKRGQDVALRCDPISGHVSLFWYQQALGQGPEFLTYFQNEAQLDKSGLPSDRFFAERPEGSVSTLKIQRTQQEDSAVYLCASSSGQGATDTQYFGPGTRLTVL.